One sample yielded the 29 T cell receptor beta chains listed below, sequenced in a study of regulatory T cells in long-lasting Graves disease. Arm-PCR of CDR3 regions with iRepertoire HTBI primers generated TCR beta libraries. MiXCR, applied by TCRdb to the multiplex PCR reads, yields one record per CDR3 protein. The sample carries more than 300,000 distinct CDR3 sequences, 15% to 20% recorded once. Time point of the sample: persistent/refractory GD, antithyroid drugs over 5 years with positive TRAb. RNA from PBMCs was the source of the TCR library. This sample comprised peripheral blood mononuclear cells (PBMCs), obtained when the disease was refractory, from a patient treated with antithyroid drugs. All receptors come from a female donor with Graves disease.

This clonotype was seen ten or more times. CDR3 protein: CASSLGSATETQYF. The CDR3 bases are TGCGCCAGCAGCCTTGGTTCTGCCACAGAGACCCAGTACTTC. The V gene is TRBV5-1, the J gene TRBJ2-5; D remains ambiguous. V was shortened by 4 bases and J by 4 bases, with 14 bases between the two germline ends. Germline V lookup: CDR1 SGHRS, CDR2 YFSETQ. The CDR3 spans 14 residues.

There are many counts of this clonotype. The chain recombines TRBV10-3 with TRBJ1-2; no reliable D call. CDR3 length equals 11 residues. V gave up 3 bases and J gave up 4 bases, with 3 bases separating them. Germline assignment: CDR1 ENHRY and CDR2 SYGVKD. The CDR3 region is CAISEIYGYTF. The CDR3 DNA is TGTGCCATCAGTGAAATCTATGGCTACACCTTC.

Details on this clonotype: This may stem from a read error, because a much larger clone lies one nucleotide away. The CDR3 end shows no conserved phenylalanine or tryptophan, and so a read error is likely. This CDR3 reads CASTKLGQSIETQYL. The CDR3 DNA follows: TGTGCCAGCACCAAGTTAGGGCAGTCAATTGAGACCCAGTACCTC. The chain uses TRBV6-1 and TRBJ2-5; D not certain. Germline assignment: CDR1 MNHNS and CDR2 SASEGT. Between the trimmed V and J ends, which lost 7 bases and 5 bases, there was a span of 20 bases. The CDR3 is 15 amino acids.

As concerns this clonotype: This may arise from a read error, as a much more abundant clone is one base away. The genes are TRBV7-2 and TRBJ1-5; D call uncertain. The length of the CDR3 is 15 residues. Germline assignment: CDR1 SGHTA and CDR2 FQGNSA. The CDR3 DNA is TGTGCCAGCGGCTTAGCGCGGTGGTCCGGTCAGCCCCAGCATTTT. Translation gives CASGLARWSGQPQHF.

The gene calls are TRBV7-9 and TRBJ1-6, with D unresolved. Germline V gene lookup returns CDR1 SEHNR and CDR2 FQNEAQ (reference sequence). Trimming took off 5 bases at V and 9 bases at J, with 17 bases between the two ends. The CDR3 consists of 15 residues. CDR3 sequence: CASSVGRVHGSPLHF. The CDR3 nucleotides read TGTGCCAGCAGCGTAGGACGGGTGCATGGTTCACCCCTCCACTTT.

There are many counts of this clonotype. The chain recombines TRBV19 with TRBJ2-2, with TRBD1 matching 7 bases. Germline CDR1 is LNHDA and CDR2 is SQIVND (reference sequence). The CDR3 extends over 14 amino acids. With V trimmed by 8 bases and J by 2 bases, 5 bases remained unmatched. The CDR3 sequence: CASSRQGNTGELFF. CDR3 DNA: TGTGCCAGTTCCAGACAGGGTAACACCGGGGAGCTGTTTTTT.

The DNA of the CDR3 is TGTGCCACCAGTGATCCAATGACTAGCAGCTCCTACAATGAGCAGTTCTTC. This gives the protein CATSDPMTSSSYNEQFF. The chain recombines TRBV24-1 with TRBJ2-1; TRBD2 matches at 7 bases. CDR1 is KGHDR and CDR2 is SFDVKD in the germline V gene. CDR3 length: 17 residues. V shed 3 bases and J 0 bases; nucleotides not matched to a gene: 7.

The CDR3 loop reads CASSLAIRKGSYEQYF. The CDR3, as DNA: TGTGCCAGCAGCTTGGCGATTAGGAAGGGTTCCTACGAGCAGTACTTC. The chain carries TRBV5-8 and TRBJ2-7, with unresolved D. The CDR3 has 16 amino acids. Germline V lookup: CDR1 SGHTS, CDR2 YDEGEE. V lost 0 bases to trimming and J lost 1 base, with 14 bases between them.

The gene calls are TRBV13 and TRBJ1-5; D is unclear. The CDR3 runs 13 residues. Germline CDR1 is PRHDT and CDR2 is FYEKMQ (reference sequence). Trimming pared 3 bases from V and 6 bases from J, leaving 9 bases between. The CDR3 here is CASSFRSGQPQHF. The CDR3 bases are TGTGCCAGCAGCTTCAGGAGCGGTCAGCCCCAGCATTTT.

The table lists this clonotype with many counts. The rearrangement links TRBV12-3 or TRBV12-4 to TRBJ1-5; D remains ambiguous. V dropped 6 bases and J dropped 9 bases, with 15 bases sitting between them. This CDR3 comprises 13 residues. The CDR3: CASSPTPFRPQHF. DNA for the CDR3: TGTGCCAGCAGCCCGACACCTTTTCGGCCCCAGCATTTT.

In this sample, this clonotype turned up a few times. V is TRBV20-1 and J is TRBJ1-1; unclear D gene. Per germline, CDR1 DFQATT and CDR2 SNEGSKA (reference sequence). V lost 5 bases and J 1 base, leaving 14 bases between the germline ends. This CDR3 is 14 amino acids long. The CDR3 loop is CSASRRAGNTEAFF. The CDR3 DNA is TGCAGTGCTTCCCGGCGGGCGGGGAACACTGAAGCTTTCTTT.

This clonotype was detected many times. Here the CDR3 reads CSVRDVPRSPLHF. Written as DNA, the CDR3 is TGCAGCGTGCGGGACGTACCCAGATCACCCCTCCACTTT. The chain joins TRBV29-1 to TRBJ1-6, with D perhaps matching TRBD1 (5 bases). The ends were cut back, 6 bases at V and 10 bases at J, with 16 bases in the middle. The CDR3 sequence is 13 residues long. The V gene's germline CDR1 is SQVTM and CDR2 ANQGSEA.

In this sample, this clonotype turned up many times. V usage is TRBV7-9 and J usage is TRBJ2-6; TRBD1 is a possible D gene (5 bases). Germline lookup yields CDR1 SEHNR and CDR2 FQNEAQ (reference sequence). CDR3 size: 14 residues. Trimming cost V 6 bases and J 1 base, with 7 bases left between them. The CDR3 region is CASRGQSGANVLTF. The CDR3 DNA follows: TGTGCCAGCAGGGGGCAATCTGGGGCCAACGTCCTGACTTTC.

This clonotype has more than one count but fewer than ten. The gene calls are TRBV4-3 and TRBJ1-3; D is possibly TRBD1 (6 bases). Trimming removed 3 bases from V and 3 bases from J, with 9 bases in between. The CDR3 loop spans 14 amino acids. Germline loops: CDR1 LGHNA, CDR2 YSLEER. The CDR3 bases are TGCGCCAGCAGCCATAGACAGGTTGGAAACACCATATATTTT. As protein: CASSHRQVGNTIYF.

This chain uses TRBV4-3 with TRBJ1-5; no reliable D call. The V end was cut by 4 bases, the J end by 3 bases, with 13 bases between. The V gene's germline CDR1 is LGHNA and CDR2 YSLEER. The CDR3 consists of 15 residues. The CDR3 sequence: CASSRYRGNNQPQHF. The CDR3 DNA is TGCGCCAGCAGCCGTTACCGAGGGAACAATCAGCCCCAGCATTTT.

The chain links TRBV6-2 or TRBV6-3 to TRBJ2-1; no definite D call. The CDR3 is 13 amino acids. V was trimmed by 8 bases and J by 4 bases, leaving 12 bases between them. Looked up from germline, CDR1 is MNHEY and CDR2 is SVGEGT. The CDR3 bases are TGTGCCAGCCCTAGAAGGGTTTACAATGAGCAGTTCTTC. Amino acids: CASPRRVYNEQFF.

This clonotype was recorded many times. This chain links TRBV7-9 with TRBJ1-2, with 10 bases fitting TRBD1. Germline V lookup: CDR1 SEHNR, CDR2 FQNEAQ (reference sequence). CDR3 length equals 17 residues. Trimming removed 5 bases from V and 0 bases from J; junction bases left unmatched: 9. The CDR3 nucleotides read TGTGCCAGCAGCCCAACGACAGGGGGCGAAACTAACTATGGCTACACCTTC. Translated: CASSPTTGGETNYGYTF.

A few counts support this clonotype. The V gene is TRBV10-2, the J gene TRBJ1-2; TRBD1 matches at 8 bases. The CDR3 has 14 amino acids. Germline values: CDR1 WSHSY, CDR2 SAAADI. J gave up 6 bases and V 2 bases, and 5 bases lay outside the gene matches. DNA of the CDR3: TGCGCCAGCAGTGAGCCCACGGACAGGGATGGCTACACCTTC. This codes for CASSEPTDRDGYTF.

CDR3 protein: CASSLGEGSDTEAFF. DNA of the CDR3: TGTGCCAGCAGCTTAGGAGAGGGGTCGGACACTGAAGCTTTCTTT. The V and J genes are TRBV7-9 and TRBJ1-1, with D perhaps matching TRBD1 (5 bases). Trimming stripped 1 base from V and 3 bases from J, with 12 bases between. The CDR3 is made up of 15 amino acids. Per the germline V gene, CDR1 is SEHNR and CDR2 is FQNEAQ (reference sequence).

At least ten counts were recorded for this clonotype. Written as DNA, the CDR3 is TGTGCCAGCACCGACCCTAGCGCAGACTACGAGCAGTACTTC. Translating gives CASTDPSADYEQYF. The chain recombines TRBV6-1 with TRBJ2-7; perhaps TRBD2 as D (6 bases). CDR3 size: 14 residues. Germline loops: CDR1 MNHNS, CDR2 SASEGT. Trimming took off 7 bases at V and 3 bases at J, with 16 bases between the two ends.

The chain couples TRBV29-1 to TRBJ2-2; D is perhaps TRBD1 (5 bases). The CDR3 loop spans 14 amino acids. Trimming stripped 7 bases from V and 0 bases from J, with 12 bases between. Looked up from germline, CDR1 is SQVTM and CDR2 is ANQGSEA. The CDR3: CSAAGPSNTGELFF. The CDR3 nucleotides read TGCAGCGCCGCAGGGCCTTCGAACACCGGGGAGCTGTTTTTT.

The table lists this clonotype with a few counts. V is TRBV9 and J is TRBJ1-1; D ambiguous. Germline V gene data show CDR1 as SGDLS and CDR2 as YYNGEE. V shed 6 bases and J shed 3 bases, with 12 bases lying between them. The CDR3 runs to 13 residues. The CDR3 DNA sequence: TGTGCCAGCACCGTTGGACTGGACACTGAAGCTTTCTTT. Translating it yields CASTVGLDTEAFF.

The chain couples TRBV7-6 to TRBJ2-5; D remains unclear. This CDR3 is built from 15 residues. V lost 2 bases, J lost 5 bases, and 15 bases lay in between. CDR1 SGHVS and CDR2 FNYEAQ come from the germline V gene. This chain's CDR3 is CASSLFVLPGETQYF. DNA of the CDR3: TGTGCCAGCAGCTTATTCGTCCTACCTGGGGAGACCCAGTACTTC.

This sequence joins TRBV5-5 and TRBJ1-2; possible D gene TRBD1, 5 bases. Germline lookup yields CDR1 SGHKS and CDR2 YYEKEE (reference sequence). V dropped 3 bases and J dropped 7 bases, with 13 bases sitting between them. This CDR3 has 13 residues. The CDR3 region has the DNA TGTGCCAGCAGCTGGGACCCGGGCCTTGGCTACACCTTC. Protein product: CASSWDPGLGYTF.

This clonotype was picked up many times. The V and J genes are TRBV2 and TRBJ2-7; D not certain. Germline CDR1 reads SNHLY; CDR2 reads FYNNEI. Trimming stripped 2 bases from V and 0 bases from J, with 5 bases between. This CDR3 spans 13 amino acids. CDR3 residues: CASSESFSYEQYF. As DNA, the CDR3 is TGTGCCAGCAGTGAAAGTTTCTCCTACGAGCAGTACTTC.

This clonotype occurred many times. This chain uses TRBV4-1 with TRBJ2-7, with 11 nucleotides matching TRBD2. This CDR3 region has 17 residues. Germline loops: CDR1 MGHRA, CDR2 YSYEKL. Unmatched junction bases numbered 7, after V lost 1 base and J lost 2 bases. The CDR3 bases are TGCGCCAGCAGCCAAGGGACTGGACTAGCGGGCACCTACGAGCAGTACTTC. Translating it yields CASSQGTGLAGTYEQYF.

This clonotype appeared a few times. The chain is built from TRBV20-1 and TRBJ1-1; 7 nucleotides line up with TRBD1. Germline trimming cut 7 bases from V and 1 base from J; bases unmatched to any gene: 3. There are 12 residues in the CDR3. Per germline, CDR1 DFQATT and CDR2 SNEGSKA (reference sequence). CDR3 DNA sequence: TGCAGTGGGAGACAGGGGAACACTGAAGCTTTCTTT. It encodes CSGRQGNTEAFF.

This clonotype was recorded a few times. This rearrangement joins TRBV9 to TRBJ1-2; D gene uncertain. The V gene lost 5 bases and the J gene lost 0 bases, with 5 bases spanning the gap. The CDR3 loop spans 12 amino acids. Germline values: CDR1 SGDLS, CDR2 YYNGEE. CDR3 residues: CASSPTNYGYTF. CDR3 coding DNA: TGTGCCAGCAGTCCCACTAACTATGGCTACACCTTC.

The CDR3 region has the DNA TGTGCCAGTGCGAGGGGGCGCGGAACTGAAGCTTTCTTT. Translated, it gives CASARGRGTEAFF. This chain uses TRBV19 with TRBJ1-1; 7 bases agree with TRBD1. V dropped 8 bases and J dropped 5; count of bases not matched to a gene: 8. This CDR3 contains 13 residues. Germline lookup yields CDR1 LNHDA and CDR2 SQIVND (reference sequence).